What follows describes a single T cell receptor (beta chain). Its antigen remains unidentified. Base qualities are not provided; no much larger clone lies one nucleotide away. This record belongs to a study of regulatory T cells in long-lasting Graves disease (dated by TCRdb to the early 2020s). A note on the overall study: Persistent Graves' disease meant more than 5 years of antithyroid drug treatment with TSH receptor autoantibodies that stayed positive. A total of about 33 samples underwent TCR sequencing, from about 13 patients with persistent Graves' disease and around 20 patients with newly diagnosed Graves' disease. Antithyroid drugs had been taken for around 9.8 years on average by persistent Graves' disease patients in the clinical cohort. Peripheral blood TCR sequencing and RNA sequencing compared persistent Graves' disease patients with newly diagnosed Graves' disease patients. The study was registered as a clinical trial and conducted in China.

The library was made by multiplex PCR. TCRdb records Illumina HiSeq 4000 as the sequencer. iRepertoire HTBI primers and Arm-PCR amplification of CDR3 regions were used to construct TCR beta libraries. PCR products were gel purified before sequencing. The authors processed their data as follows. Gene usage analysis of CDR3 amino acid clonotypes relied on the approximately 60 TRBV and over 13 TRBJ segments identified across samples. Filtered high-quality paired reads were merged into contigs using COPE and FqMerger. BLAST was used to align contigs to the IMGT TRBV, TRBD and TRBJ reference genes, and CDR3 was defined following IMGT. Any clonotype with a frequency above 0.1% was classified as a highly expanded clone. Repertoire diversity was measured by Shannon entropy, and V-J evenness by the Gini coefficient. A clonotype was considered public if more than one individual shared it. TCRdb handled the public reads itself, with Q25 trimming in fastp and clone calling in MiXCR, and kept productive beta chains. For every CDR3 protein sequence, its rows merge into one entry that carries the most common genes and DNA. V and J calls and clone size were set by TCRdb, not the authors. Present in this sample are 500,000 to 700,000 distinct CDR3 sequences, roughly 30% of which were seen just once. The leading ten clones occupy roughly 46% of the sample.

On the study overall, not on this receptor specifically: The small sample size was acknowledged by the authors as a limitation that may reduce accuracy. More public clonotypes were shared among persistent patients (under 3,000) than among newly diagnosed patients (966). Lower TCR Shannon entropy and fewer highly expanded clones were observed in persistent Graves' disease patients than in newly diagnosed patients, which suggested clonal expansion. The study examined only peripheral blood because the primary lesion, thyroid tissue, could not be accessed. Persistent disease showed preferential use of TRBV28, TRBJ1-2 and TRBJ2-5, whereas newly diagnosed disease favored TRBV20-1 and TRBJ2-1. Sequencing and analysis were limited to the TCR beta chain.

The CDR1 and CDR2 encoded by the germline V gene (reference sequence) are SGHKS and YYEKEE. From the cysteine through the phenylalanine, the CDR3 covers 13 amino acids. Kept here is only the CDR3 DNA, which spans 39 bases and is read in frame from base 1. V was cut back by 8 bases and J by 7 bases, leaving a gap of 16 bases between them. The sample's time point label, in plain terms: persistent/refractory GD, antithyroid drugs over 5 years with positive TRAb. RNA was extracted from PBMCs in TRIzol for both TCR sequencing and RNA sequencing. Graves' disease was diagnosed according to American Thyroid Association guidelines. Patients were recruited from an endocrinology department in Xi'an, China. From each patient, around 8.3 milliliters of peripheral blood was collected into an EDTA anticoagulant tube. PBMCs were isolated by Ficoll Paque Plus density gradient separation without further T cell sorting. An Agilent 2100 Bioanalyzer and agarose gel were used to check RNA quality, while a NanoDrop 2000 measured RNA concentration.

The chain was built from TRBV5-5 and TRBJ1-5; a weak D assignment points to TRBD1 (6 bases agree). The sequence was obtained from a female donor with Graves disease. Source: peripheral blood mononuclear cells (PBMCs), taken when the disease was refractory, from a patient treated with antithyroid drugs. CDR3 loop: CASTTRGGQPQHF. The nucleotide sequence is given as TGTGCCAGTACAACCAGGGGCGGGCAGCCCCAGCATTTT. When the CDR3 is completed using the reference TRBV5-5 and TRBJ1-5 genes on either side, the full variable domain is DAGVTQSPTHLIKTRGQQVTLRCSPISGHKSVSWYQQVLGQGPQFIFQYYEKEERGRGNFPDRFSARQFPNYSSELNVNALLLGDSALYLCASTTRGGQPQHFGDGTRLSIL.